This T cell receptor (beta chain) was observed in a study of neurological immune-mediated disorders (dated by TCRdb to the late 2010s). Context from the whole study: Peripheral blood TCR-beta repertoires from HTLV-I-associated myelopathy (HAM/TSP) patients, multiple sclerosis patients and healthy controls were compared by UMI-based sequencing. Alongside PBMC samples, the set of 106 TCR-beta libraries contained longitudinal samples, technical triplicates, and paired CD4+ and CD8+ T-cell subsets that had been sorted. The cohort included roughly 71 subjects: some 14 with HAM/TSP, some 35 with multiple sclerosis, and around 20 healthy controls.

cDNA was synthesized by template-switch 5'RACE using a primer with a 10-nucleotide random unique molecular identifier that tagged each TCR transcript. Every sequencing run covered 15-18 subjects and yielded more than 170 million TCR-beta sequences. Total RNA was extracted with the RNeasy kit. The KAPA Real-time Library Amplification kit was used to amplify TCR-beta VDJ regions with primers for the TCR constant region and the 5'RACE anchor. Sample indexes and Illumina adaptors were added in a first PCR, after which library yield was increased in a second PCR. After Ampure bead purification, the TCR product of roughly 650 bp was size-selected on a 2% E-gel SizeSelection system. Before pooling, library quality was assessed on a Bioanalyzer, concentration was determined with Qubit, and library quantification was performed with the Kapa Library Quantification kit. An Illumina HiSeq 2500 was used to sequence the libraries paired-end at 2 x 150 bp. To increase sequence diversity, roughly 24-32% phiX was spiked into each library pool. The original methods were these. Quality-filtered reads were processed with the UMI-based MiGEC pipeline, and over 85% of raw TCR sequences were removed by the MiGEC pipeline during error correction. IMGT germline references were used for alignment of VDJ genes, and clonotypes were defined by a unique CDR3 amino acid sequence together with V-J genes. Clonal expansion, Shannon diversity, and CDR3 relatedness (CalcPairwiseDistances, ClusterSamples) were evaluated with VDJtools, and phylogenetic trees were built with CLCbio workbench. Expanded clones were defined as having at least 8 unique UMIs, based on coefficient-of-variation modelling across technical triplicates. TCRdb redid the processing of the public reads, applying fastp at Q25 and MiXCR, and retained in-frame beta chains. Records with the same CDR3 protein are collapsed into one entry carrying the most frequent genes and DNA. TCRdb, rather than the study authors, made the V and J calls. Recorded for this sample are about 50,000 distinct CDR3 sequences; around a sixth of them occurred a single time. The top ten clones comprise 4% to 4.5% of the sample.

Including the terminal cysteine and phenylalanine, the CDR3 comprises 16 residues. Solely the CDR3 DNA is kept, with 48 bases framed from the first base. Reading the germline V gene gives CDR1 SGHRS and CDR2 YFSETQ. V has 4 bases trimmed and J has 1 base trimmed; junction bases matching no gene number 5. This clonotype came up many times. Its cognate antigen has yet to be identified. The sample holds no much larger clone one base away, and base qualities are not on file. Blood bank volunteers in Maryland, USA served as the healthy controls. Unsorted PBMC libraries were generated from 2 million PBMCs stored in RNAlater at -80 °C until RNA extraction. Peripheral blood was subjected to Ficoll-Hypaque density gradient centrifugation to isolate PBMCs, which were then cryopreserved in liquid nitrogen. General conclusions and limits of the study: No identical CDR3 amino acid sequences were shared among expanded clones across subjects, suggesting private TCR-beta repertoires in all groups. TCR clonal expansion was greatest in HAM/TSP patients and smallest in MS patients, who ranked below even healthy controls.

The chain links TRBV5-1 with TRBJ2-1, with 10 bases in between that match TRBD2. This receptor was identified in a man aged 60-69 years in good health. The source material was PBMCs. The CDR3 region has the sequence CASSLLAGRSYNEQFF. Here is the DNA: TGCGCCAGCAGCCTACTAGCGGGAAGATCCTACAATGAGCAGTTCTTC.